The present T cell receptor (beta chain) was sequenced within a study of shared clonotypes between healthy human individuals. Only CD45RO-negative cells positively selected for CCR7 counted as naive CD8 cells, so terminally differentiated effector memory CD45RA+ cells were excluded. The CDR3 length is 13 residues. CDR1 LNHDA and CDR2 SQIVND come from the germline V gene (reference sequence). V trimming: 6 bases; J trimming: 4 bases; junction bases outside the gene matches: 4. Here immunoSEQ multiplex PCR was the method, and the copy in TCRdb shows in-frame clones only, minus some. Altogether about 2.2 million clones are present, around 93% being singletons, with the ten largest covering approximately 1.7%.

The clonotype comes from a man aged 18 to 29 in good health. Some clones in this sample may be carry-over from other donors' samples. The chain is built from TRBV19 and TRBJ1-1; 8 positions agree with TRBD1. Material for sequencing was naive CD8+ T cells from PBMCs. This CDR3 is CASSPDRVTEAFF. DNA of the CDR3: TGTGCCAGTAGCCCGGACAGGGTCACTGAAGCTTTCTTT.